This TCR beta chain emerged from a study of shared T cell receptors in the human thymus. Germline CDR1 reads MNHEY; CDR2 reads SMNVEV (reference sequence). V shed 5 bases and J shed 7 bases, with 11 bases lying between them. The CDR3 is 12 residues long. Method: immunoSEQ multiplex PCR; TCRdb's copy keeps in-frame clones and lacks some. Of about 380,000 clones in the sample, roughly 94% are singletons; the top ten hold approximately 0.018%. The chain recombines TRBV27 with TRBJ1-2, with D perhaps TRBD1 (5 bases). Sequencing input: thymocytes. The TCR was taken from a human donor. The DNA of the CDR3 is TGTGCCAGCAGTGCCTCGGGGGGTGGCTACACCTTC. Protein sequence: CASSASGGGYTF.